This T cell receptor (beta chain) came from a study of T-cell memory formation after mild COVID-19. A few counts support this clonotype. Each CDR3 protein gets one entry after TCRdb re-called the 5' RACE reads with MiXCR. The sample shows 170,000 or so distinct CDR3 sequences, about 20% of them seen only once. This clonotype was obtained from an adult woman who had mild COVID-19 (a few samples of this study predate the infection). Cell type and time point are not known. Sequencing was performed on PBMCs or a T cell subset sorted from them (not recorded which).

CDR3 nucleotide sequence: TGTGCCAGCAGCCCTACCGGGACACACTCTGGAAACACCATATATTTT. The encoded protein is CASSPTGTHSGNTIYF. This sequence joins TRBV9 and TRBJ1-3; a possible D gene is TRBD1 (6 bases). The CDR3 sequence is 16 residues long. Looked up from germline, CDR1 is SGDLS and CDR2 is YYNGEE. Trimming left V 4 bases short and J 0 bases short, with 14 bases between.